This T cell receptor beta chain appears in the sequencing data of a study of immune heterogeneity within non-small cell lung tumors. General observations from the study: Individual patients largely had distinct high-frequency T-cell receptor beta clonotypes from one another. Local T-cell clonality tracked local tumor mutational burden, showing a moderate yet significant relationship (R around 0.34). Identical dominant CDR3 beta clonotypes recurred across a patient's tumor sites, together with site-unique high-frequency clones.

V lost 3 bases, J lost 3 bases, and 11 bases lay in between. This CDR3 has 14 residues. Germline V gene lookup returns CDR1 SGHDT and CDR2 YYEEEE. For this clonotype: Its antigen is currently unknown.

It was with 32 V and 13 J primers that multiplex PCR amplified TCR beta CDR3. A single record per CDR3 protein comes from TCRdb applying MiXCR to the multiplex PCR reads. The repertoire holds about 2,500 distinct CDR3 sequences, with more than 25% as singletons. Template input was genomic DNA from bulk tumor (600 ng per sample). Widely spaced biopsies, several per primary tumor, were obtained at surgery. It was patients with untreated, newly diagnosed non-small cell lung cancer who underwent curative surgery. Sequenced input: lung tumor tissue. The TCR comes from a man aged 55 to 70 with non-small cell lung cancer. This chain uses TRBV5-6 with TRBJ2-3; unclear D gene. The CDR3 sequence: CASSYIDGTDTQYF. The CDR3, as DNA: TGTGCCAGCAGCTATATAGACGGTACAGATACGCAGTATTTT.